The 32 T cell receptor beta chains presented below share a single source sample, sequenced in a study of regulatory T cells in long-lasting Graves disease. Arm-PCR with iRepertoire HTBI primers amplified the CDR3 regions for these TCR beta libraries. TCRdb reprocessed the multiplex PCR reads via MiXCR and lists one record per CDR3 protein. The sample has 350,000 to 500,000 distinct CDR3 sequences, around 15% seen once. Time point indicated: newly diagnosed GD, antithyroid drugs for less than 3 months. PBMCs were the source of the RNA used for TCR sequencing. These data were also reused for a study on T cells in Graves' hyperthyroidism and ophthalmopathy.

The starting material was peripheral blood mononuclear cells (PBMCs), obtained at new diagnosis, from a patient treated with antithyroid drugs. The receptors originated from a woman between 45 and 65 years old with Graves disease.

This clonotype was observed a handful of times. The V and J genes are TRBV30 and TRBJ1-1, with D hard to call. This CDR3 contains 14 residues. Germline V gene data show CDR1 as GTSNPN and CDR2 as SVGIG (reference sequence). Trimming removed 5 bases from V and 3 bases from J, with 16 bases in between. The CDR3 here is CAWEVSGGYTEAFF. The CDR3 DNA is TGTGCCTGGGAGGTCTCCGGCGGGTACACTGAAGCTTTCTTT.

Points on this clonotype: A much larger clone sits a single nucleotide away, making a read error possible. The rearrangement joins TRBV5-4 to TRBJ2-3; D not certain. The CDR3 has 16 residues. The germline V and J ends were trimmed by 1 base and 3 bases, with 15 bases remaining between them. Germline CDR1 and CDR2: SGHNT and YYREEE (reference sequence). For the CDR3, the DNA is TGTGCCAGCAGCTTGAGGGTAGAGGTCTCAACAGATACGCAGTATTTT. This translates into CASSLRVEVSTDTQYF.

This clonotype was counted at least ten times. The CDR3, as DNA: TGTGCCAGCAGCCAGACAGATTACAATGAGCAGTTCTTC. Amino acids: CASSQTDYNEQFF. V usage is TRBV27 and J usage is TRBJ2-1; D possibly corresponds to TRBD1 (5 bases). Germline lookup yields CDR1 MNHEY and CDR2 SMNVEV (reference sequence). This CDR3 is 13 amino acids long. V shed 6 bases and J shed 4 bases, with 10 bases lying between them.

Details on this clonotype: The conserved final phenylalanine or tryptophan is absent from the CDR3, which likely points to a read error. The DNA of the CDR3 is TGTGCCAGCAGTCCCCTCAGACAGGGGGCGAGCGAGCAGTACCTC. This sequence encodes CASSPLRQGASEQYL. This sequence joins TRBV28 and TRBJ2-7; 10 bases fit TRBD1. CDR1 and CDR2 from the germline V gene are MDHEN and SYDVKM. The CDR3 consists of 15 residues. V dropped 5 bases and J dropped 6; count of bases not matched to a gene: 10.

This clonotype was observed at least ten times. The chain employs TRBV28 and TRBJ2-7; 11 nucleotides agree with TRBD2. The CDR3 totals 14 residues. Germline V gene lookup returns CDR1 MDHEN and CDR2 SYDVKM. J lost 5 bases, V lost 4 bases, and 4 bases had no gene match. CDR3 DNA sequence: TGTGCCAGCAGTTCGGGACTAGCGGTCCACGAGCAGTACTTC. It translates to CASSSGLAVHEQYF.

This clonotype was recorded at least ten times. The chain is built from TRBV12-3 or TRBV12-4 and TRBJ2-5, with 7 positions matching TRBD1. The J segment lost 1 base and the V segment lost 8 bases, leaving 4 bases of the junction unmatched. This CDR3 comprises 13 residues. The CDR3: CASAPGGQETQYF. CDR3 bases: TGTGCCAGCGCTCCAGGGGGCCAAGAGACCCAGTACTTC.

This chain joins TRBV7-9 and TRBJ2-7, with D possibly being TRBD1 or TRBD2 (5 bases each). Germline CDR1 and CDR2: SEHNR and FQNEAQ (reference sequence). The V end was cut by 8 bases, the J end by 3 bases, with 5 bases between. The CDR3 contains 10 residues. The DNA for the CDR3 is TGTGCCAGCGGGGGCTACGAGCAGTACTTC. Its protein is CASGGYEQYF.

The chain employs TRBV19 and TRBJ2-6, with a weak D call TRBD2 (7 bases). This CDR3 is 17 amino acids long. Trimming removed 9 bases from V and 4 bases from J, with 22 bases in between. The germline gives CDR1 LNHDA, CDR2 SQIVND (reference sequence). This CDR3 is CARRERGRASGANVLTF. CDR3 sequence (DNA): TGTGCCAGGAGGGAGAGGGGGAGGGCCTCCGGGGCCAACGTCCTGACTTTC.

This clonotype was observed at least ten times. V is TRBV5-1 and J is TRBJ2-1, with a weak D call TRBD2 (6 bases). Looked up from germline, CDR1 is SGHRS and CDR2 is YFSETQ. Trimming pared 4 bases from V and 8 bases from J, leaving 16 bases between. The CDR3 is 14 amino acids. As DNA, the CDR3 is TGCGCCAGCAGCGGATTTCTAGCGAGCGATGAGCAGTTCTTC. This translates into CASSGFLASDEQFF.

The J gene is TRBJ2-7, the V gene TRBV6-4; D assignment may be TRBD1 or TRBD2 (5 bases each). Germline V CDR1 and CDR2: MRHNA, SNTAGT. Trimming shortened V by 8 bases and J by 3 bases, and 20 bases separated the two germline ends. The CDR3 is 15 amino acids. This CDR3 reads CASGGSGTPNYEQYF. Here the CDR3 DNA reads TGTGCCAGCGGTGGATCCGGGACCCCGAACTACGAGCAGTACTTC.

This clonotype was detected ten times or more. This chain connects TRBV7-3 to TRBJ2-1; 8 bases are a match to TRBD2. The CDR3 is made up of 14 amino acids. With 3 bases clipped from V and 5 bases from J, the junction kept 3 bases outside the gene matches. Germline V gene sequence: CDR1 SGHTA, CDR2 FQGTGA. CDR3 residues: CASSFSGVNNEQFF. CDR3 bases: TGTGCCAGCAGCTTTAGCGGGGTGAACAATGAGCAGTTCTTC.

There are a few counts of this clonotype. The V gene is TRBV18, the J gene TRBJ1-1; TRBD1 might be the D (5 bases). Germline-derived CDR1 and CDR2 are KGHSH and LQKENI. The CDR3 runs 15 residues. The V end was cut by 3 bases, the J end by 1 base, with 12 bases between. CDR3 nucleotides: TGTGCCAGCTCACCTGAGGGGACTTCGAACACTGAAGCTTTCTTT. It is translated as CASSPEGTSNTEAFF.

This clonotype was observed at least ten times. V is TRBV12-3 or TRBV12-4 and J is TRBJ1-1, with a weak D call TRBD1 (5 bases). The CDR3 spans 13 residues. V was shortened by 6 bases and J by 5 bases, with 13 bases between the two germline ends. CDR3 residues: CASSLWGGTEAFF. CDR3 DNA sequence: TGTGCCAGCAGCTTATGGGGGGGGACTGAAGCTTTCTTT.

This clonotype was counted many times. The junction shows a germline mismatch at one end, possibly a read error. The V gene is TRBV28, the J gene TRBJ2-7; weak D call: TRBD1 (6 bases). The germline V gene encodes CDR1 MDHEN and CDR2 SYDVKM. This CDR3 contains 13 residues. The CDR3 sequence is CASSPPRGRDTQF. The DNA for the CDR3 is TGTGCCAGCAGTCCGCCCAGGGGCCGTGACACCCAATTC.

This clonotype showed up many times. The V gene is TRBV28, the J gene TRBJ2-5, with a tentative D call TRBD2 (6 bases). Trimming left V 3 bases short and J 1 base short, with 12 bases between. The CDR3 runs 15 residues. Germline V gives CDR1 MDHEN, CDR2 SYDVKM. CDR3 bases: TGTGCCAGCAGTTTCTCTGGGACTGGCCAAGAGACCCAGTACTTC. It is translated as CASSFSGTGQETQYF.

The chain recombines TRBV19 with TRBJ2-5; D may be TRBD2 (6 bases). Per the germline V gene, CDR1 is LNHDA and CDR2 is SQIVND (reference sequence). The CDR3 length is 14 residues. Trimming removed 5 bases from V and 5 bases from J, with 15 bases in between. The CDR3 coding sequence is TGTGCCAGTAGTTCTAGCGTTGGAGGGGAGACCCAGTACTTC. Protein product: CASSSSVGGETQYF. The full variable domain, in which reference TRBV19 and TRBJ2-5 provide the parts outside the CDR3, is DGGITQSPKYLFRKEGQNVTLSCEQNLNHDAMYWYRQDPGQGLRLIYYSQIVNDFQKGDIAEGYSVSREKKESFPLTVTSAQKNPTAFYLCASSSSVGGETQYFGPGTRLLVL.

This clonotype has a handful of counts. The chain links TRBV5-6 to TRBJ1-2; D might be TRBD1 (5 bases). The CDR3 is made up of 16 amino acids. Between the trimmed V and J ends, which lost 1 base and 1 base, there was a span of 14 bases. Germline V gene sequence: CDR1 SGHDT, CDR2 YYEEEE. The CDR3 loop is CASSLNPGRVNYGYTF. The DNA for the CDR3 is TGTGCCAGCAGCTTGAATCCGGGCAGGGTTAACTATGGCTACACCTTC.

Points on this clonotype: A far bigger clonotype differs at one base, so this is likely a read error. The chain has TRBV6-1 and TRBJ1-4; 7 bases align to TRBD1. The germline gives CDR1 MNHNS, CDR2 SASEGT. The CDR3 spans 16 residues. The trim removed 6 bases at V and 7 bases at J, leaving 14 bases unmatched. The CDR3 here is CASSRSPRQGGEKLFF. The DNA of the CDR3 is TGTGCCAGCAGCAGAAGCCCGAGACAGGGAGGTGAAAAACTGTTTTTT.

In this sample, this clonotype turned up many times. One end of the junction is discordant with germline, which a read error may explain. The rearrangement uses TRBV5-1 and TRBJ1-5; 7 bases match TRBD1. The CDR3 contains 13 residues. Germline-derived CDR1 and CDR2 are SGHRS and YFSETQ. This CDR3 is CASSWTGGQPQHF. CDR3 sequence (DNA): TGTGCCAGCAGTTGGACAGGTGGTCAGCCCCAGCATTTT.

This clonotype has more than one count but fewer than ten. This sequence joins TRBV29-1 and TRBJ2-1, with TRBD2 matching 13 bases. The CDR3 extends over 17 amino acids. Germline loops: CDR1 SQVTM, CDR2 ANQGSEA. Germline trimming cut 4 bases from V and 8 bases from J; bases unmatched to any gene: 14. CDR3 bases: TGCAGCGTTGGGGGACTAGCGGGGTCCCCCTCTTACGATGAGCAGTTCTTC. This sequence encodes CSVGGLAGSPSYDEQFF.

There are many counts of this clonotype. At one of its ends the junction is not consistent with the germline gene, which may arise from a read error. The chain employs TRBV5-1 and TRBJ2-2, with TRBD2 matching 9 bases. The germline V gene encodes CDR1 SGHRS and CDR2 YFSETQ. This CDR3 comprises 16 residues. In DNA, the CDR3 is TGTGCCAGCAGCTTAGTAGCGGGAGCGAACACCGGGGAGCTGTTTTTT. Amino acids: CASSLVAGANTGELFF.

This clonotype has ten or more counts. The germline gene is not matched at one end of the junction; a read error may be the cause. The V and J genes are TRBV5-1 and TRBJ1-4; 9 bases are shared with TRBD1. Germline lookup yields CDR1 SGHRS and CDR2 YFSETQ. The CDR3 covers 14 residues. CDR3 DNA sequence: TGTGCCAGCAGTCCGGGACAGGGTGGTGAAAAACTGTTTTTT. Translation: CASSPGQGGEKLFF.

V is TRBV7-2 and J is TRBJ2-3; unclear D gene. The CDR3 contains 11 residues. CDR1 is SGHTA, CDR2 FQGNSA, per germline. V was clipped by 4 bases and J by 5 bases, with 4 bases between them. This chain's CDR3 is CASSWGDTQYF. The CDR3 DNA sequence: TGTGCCAGCAGCTGGGGAGATACGCAGTATTTT.

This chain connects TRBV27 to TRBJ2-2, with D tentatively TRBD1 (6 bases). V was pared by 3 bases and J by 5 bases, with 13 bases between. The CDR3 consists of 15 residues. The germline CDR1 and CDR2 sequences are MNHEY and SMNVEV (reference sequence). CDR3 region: CASSLGPTGTGELFF. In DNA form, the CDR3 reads TGTGCCAGCAGTTTGGGCCCCACAGGGACCGGGGAGCTGTTTTTT.

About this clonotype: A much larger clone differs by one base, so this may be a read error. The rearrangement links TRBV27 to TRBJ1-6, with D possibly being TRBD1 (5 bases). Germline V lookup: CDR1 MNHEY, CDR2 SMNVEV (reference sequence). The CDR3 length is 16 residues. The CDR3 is CASSLREQVSTSPPHF. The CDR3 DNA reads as TGTGCCAGCAGTCTAAGGGAACAGGTTTCTACTTCACCCCCCCACTTT.

The CDR3 DNA reads TGTGCCAGTAGCCCTCCCGACAGGAACTATGGCTACACCTTC. Translating gives CASSPPDRNYGYTF. The chain carries TRBV19 and TRBJ1-2, with TRBD1 as a possible D gene (6 bases). CDR1 and CDR2 (germline): LNHDA, SQIVND (reference sequence). Deletions cut 6 bases from V and 2 bases from J, with 13 bases between. CDR3 length equals 14 residues.

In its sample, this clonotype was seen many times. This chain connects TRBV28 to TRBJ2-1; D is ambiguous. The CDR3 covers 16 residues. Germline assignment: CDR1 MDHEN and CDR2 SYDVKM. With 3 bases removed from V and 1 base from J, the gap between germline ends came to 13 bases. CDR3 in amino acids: CASSFRVARSYNEQFF. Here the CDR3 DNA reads TGTGCCAGCAGTTTCCGTGTGGCGCGGTCCTACAATGAGCAGTTCTTC. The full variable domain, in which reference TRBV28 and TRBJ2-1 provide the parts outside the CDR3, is DVKVTQSSRYLVKRTGEKVFLECVQDMDHENMFWYRQDPGLGLRLIYFSYDVKMKEKGDIPEGYSVSREKKERFSLILESASTNQTSMYLCASSFRVARSYNEQFFGPGTRLTVL.

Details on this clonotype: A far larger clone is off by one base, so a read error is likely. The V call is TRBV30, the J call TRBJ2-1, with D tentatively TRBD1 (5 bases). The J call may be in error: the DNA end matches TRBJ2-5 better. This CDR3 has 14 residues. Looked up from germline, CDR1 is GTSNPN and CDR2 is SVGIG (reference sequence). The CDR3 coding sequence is TGTGCCTGGAGCTCGAGTCCCGGACAAGGGACCCAGTACTTC. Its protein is CAWSSSPGQGTQYF.

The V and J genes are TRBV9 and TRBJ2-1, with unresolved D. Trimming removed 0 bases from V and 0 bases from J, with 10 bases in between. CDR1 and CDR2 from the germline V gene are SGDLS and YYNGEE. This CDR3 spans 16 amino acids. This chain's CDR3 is CASSVATGSSYNEQFF. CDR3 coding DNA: TGTGCCAGCAGCGTAGCTACTGGAAGCTCCTACAATGAGCAGTTCTTC. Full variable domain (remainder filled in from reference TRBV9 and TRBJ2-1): DSGVTQTPKHLITATGQRVTLRCSPRSGDLSVYWYQQSLDQGLQFLIQYYNGEERAKGNILERFSAQQFPDLHSELNLSSLELGDSALYFCASSVATGSSYNEQFFGPGTRLTVL.

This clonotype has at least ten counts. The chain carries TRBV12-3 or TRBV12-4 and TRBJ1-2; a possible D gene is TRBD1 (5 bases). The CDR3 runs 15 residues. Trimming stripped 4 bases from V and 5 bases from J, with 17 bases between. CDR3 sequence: CASSYRSPSGYGYTF. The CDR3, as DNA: TGTGCCAGCAGTTACAGGTCACCGAGTGGTTATGGCTACACCTTC.

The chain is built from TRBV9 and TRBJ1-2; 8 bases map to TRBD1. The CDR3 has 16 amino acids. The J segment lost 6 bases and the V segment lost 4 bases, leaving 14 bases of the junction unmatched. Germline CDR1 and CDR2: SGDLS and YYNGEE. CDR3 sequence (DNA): TGTGCCAGCAGCCCGAGGCCCGGACAGGGCGGGGATGGCTACACCTTC. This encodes CASSPRPGQGGDGYTF.

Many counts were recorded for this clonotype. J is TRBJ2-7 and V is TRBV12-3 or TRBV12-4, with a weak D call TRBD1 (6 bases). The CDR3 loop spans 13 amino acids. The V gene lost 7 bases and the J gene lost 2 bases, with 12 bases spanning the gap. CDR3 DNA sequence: TGTGCCAGCACCCCGGACAGTACCTACGAGCAGTACTTC. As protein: CASTPDSTYEQYF.